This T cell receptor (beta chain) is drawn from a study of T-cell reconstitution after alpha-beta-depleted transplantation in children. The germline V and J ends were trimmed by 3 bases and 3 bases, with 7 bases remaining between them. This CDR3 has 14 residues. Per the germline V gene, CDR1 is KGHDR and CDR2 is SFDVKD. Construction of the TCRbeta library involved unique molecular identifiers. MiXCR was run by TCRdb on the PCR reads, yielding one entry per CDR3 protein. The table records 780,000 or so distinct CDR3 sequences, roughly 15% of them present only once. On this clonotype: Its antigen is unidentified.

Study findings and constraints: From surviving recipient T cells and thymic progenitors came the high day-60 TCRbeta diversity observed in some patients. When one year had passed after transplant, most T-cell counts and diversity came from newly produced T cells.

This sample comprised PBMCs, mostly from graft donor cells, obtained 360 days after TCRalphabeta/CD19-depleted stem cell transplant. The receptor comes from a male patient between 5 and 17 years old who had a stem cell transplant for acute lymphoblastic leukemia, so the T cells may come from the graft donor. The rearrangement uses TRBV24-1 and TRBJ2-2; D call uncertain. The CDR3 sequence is CATSDGEYTGELFF. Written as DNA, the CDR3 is TGTGCCACCAGTGATGGTGAATACACCGGGGAGCTGTTTTTT.